This TCR beta chain was recorded in a study of blood T cell repertoires in COVID-19. Germline V gene sequence: CDR1 SGHNT, CDR2 YYREEE (reference sequence). The CDR3 is made up of 16 amino acids. Trimming took 3 bases from V and 3 from J; bases not matched to a gene: 11. Sequenced by immunoSEQ multiplex PCR; TCRdb stores in-frame clones only, minus some. The data hold roughly 99,000 clones, with about 80% observed a single time. The sequenced sample was peripheral blood. This TCR was sampled from a man between 65 and 85 years old with acute or convalescent COVID-19. This rearrangement joins TRBV5-4 to TRBJ1-1, with 7 nucleotides matching TRBD1. The CDR3 here is CASSSNLGTVDTEAFF. The CDR3 DNA reads as TGTGCCAGCAGCTCTAACCTTGGGACAGTCGACACTGAAGCTTTCTTT.